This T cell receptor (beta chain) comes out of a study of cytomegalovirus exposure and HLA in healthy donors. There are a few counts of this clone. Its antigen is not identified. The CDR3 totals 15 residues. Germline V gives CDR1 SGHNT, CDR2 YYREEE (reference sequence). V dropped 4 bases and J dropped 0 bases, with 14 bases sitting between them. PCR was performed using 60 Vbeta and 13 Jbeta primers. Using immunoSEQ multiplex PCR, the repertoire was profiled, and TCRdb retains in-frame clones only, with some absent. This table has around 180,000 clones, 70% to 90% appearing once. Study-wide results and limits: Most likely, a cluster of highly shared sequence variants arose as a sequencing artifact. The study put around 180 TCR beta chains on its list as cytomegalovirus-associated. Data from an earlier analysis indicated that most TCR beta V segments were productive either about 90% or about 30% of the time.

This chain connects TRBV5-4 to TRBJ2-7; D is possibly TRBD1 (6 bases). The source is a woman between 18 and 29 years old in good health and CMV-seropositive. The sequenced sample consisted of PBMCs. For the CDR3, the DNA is TGTGCCAGCAGCCCTGGGACATCGAGCTCCTACGAGCAGTACGTC. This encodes CASSPGTSSSYEQYV.